Presented here are 25 T cell receptor beta chains from one specimen sequenced in a study of cytomegalovirus exposure and HLA in healthy donors. With 60 Vbeta and 13 Jbeta primers, the PCR was carried out. Libraries were prepared by immunoSEQ multiplex PCR; TCRdb keeps only in-frame clonotypes and omits some of them. In the table there are 130,000 or so clones, approximately 80% of which are singletons. Sequenced material: PBMCs. These receptors came from a male donor in good health and CMV-seropositive.

The J gene is TRBJ2-7, the V gene TRBV9, with 7 bases fitting TRBD1. Germline loops: CDR1 SGDLS, CDR2 YYNGEE. The V and J ends lost 3 bases and 2 bases, in that order; junction bases with no gene match: 8. This CDR3 spans 15 amino acids. CDR3 region: CASSATGAITYEQYF. CDR3 bases: TGTGCCAGCAGCGCCACAGGGGCAATCACCTACGAGCAGTACTTC.

The chain has TRBV4-1 and TRBJ2-5; 9 nucleotides line up with TRBD2. The CDR3 runs to 15 residues. Germline V gene lookup returns CDR1 MGHRA and CDR2 YSYEKL. J was trimmed by 5 bases and V by 3 bases; bases with no gene match: 7. This chain's CDR3 is CASSHLGLAGETQYF. The CDR3 region has the DNA TGCGCCAGCAGCCACCTGGGACTAGCAGGGGAGACCCAGTACTTC.

The chain joins TRBV6-1 to TRBJ2-7, with TRBD1 matching 7 bases. J was trimmed by 0 bases and V by 4 bases; bases with no gene match: 6. This CDR3 is built from 15 residues. CDR1 MNHNS and CDR2 SASEGT come from the germline V gene. CDR3 region: CASSVTGQISYEQYF. CDR3 coding DNA: TGTGCCAGCAGTGTAACGGGACAGATCTCCTACGAGCAGTACTTC.

The chain recombines TRBV7-9 with TRBJ2-1, with D unresolved. Looked up from germline, CDR1 is SEHNR and CDR2 is FQNEAQ (reference sequence). This CDR3 comprises 12 residues. With 6 bases removed from V and 8 bases from J, the gap between germline ends came to 11 bases. The CDR3: CASSLELDEQFF. The CDR3 region has the DNA TGTGCCAGCAGTCTAGAGCTGGATGAGCAGTTCTTC.

This clone came up once. The chain recombines TRBV19 with TRBJ2-3, with D possibly being TRBD1 (5 bases). The V end was cut by 3 bases, the J end by 3 bases, with 10 bases between. The germline gives CDR1 LNHDA, CDR2 SQIVND (reference sequence). The CDR3 totals 14 residues. The CDR3 sequence is CASSMAGMTDTQYF. Here the CDR3 DNA reads TGTGCCAGTAGTATGGCAGGGATGACAGATACGCAGTATTTT.

The chain links TRBV5-1 to TRBJ1-1; D remains ambiguous. Germline CDR1 and CDR2: SGHRS and YFSETQ. V was shortened by 5 bases and J by 2 bases, with 4 bases between the two germline ends. The CDR3 runs to 11 residues. Here the CDR3 DNA reads TGCGCCAGCAGTGGCAACACTGAAGCTTTCTTT. It codes for CASSGNTEAFF.

This clone was recorded once. The chain links TRBV5-1 to TRBJ2-3, with D possibly TRBD2 on 5 matching bases. The V end lost 4 bases, the J end lost 4 bases, and 16 bases lay between the germline ends. Germline V gene lookup returns CDR1 SGHRS and CDR2 YFSETQ. The CDR3 spans 15 residues. DNA for the CDR3: TGCGCCAGCAGCCCCGGGGTCCGCTCACCAGATACGCAGTATTTT. Amino acid sequence: CASSPGVRSPDTQYF.

The chain combines TRBV2 with TRBJ1-2; D remains ambiguous. Between the trimmed V and J ends, which lost 7 bases and 1 base, there was a span of 7 bases. CDR1 and CDR2 (germline): SNHLY, FYNNEI. CDR3 length: 12 residues. CDR3 sequence: CASKGVNYGYTF. Written as DNA, the CDR3 is TGTGCCAGCAAGGGAGTTAACTATGGCTACACCTTC.

The gene calls are TRBV14 and TRBJ2-1, with TRBD2 matching 10 bases. The V segment lost 0 bases and the J segment 4 bases; nucleotides outside the gene matches: 3. The CDR3 has 16 residues. CDR1 is SGHDN and CDR2 is FVKESK in the germline V gene. Written as DNA, the CDR3 is TGTGCCAGCAGCCAAGATGCACTAGCGGGGTACAATGAGCAGTTCTTC. This codes for CASSQDALAGYNEQFF. Variable domain in full (rest from reference TRBV14 and TRBJ2-1): EAGVTQFPSHSVIEKGQTVTLRCDPISGHDNLYWYRRVMGKEIKFLLHFVKESKQDESGMPNNRFLAERTGGTYSTLKVQPAELEDSGVYFCASSQDALAGYNEQFFGPGTRLTVL.

The J gene is TRBJ2-1, the V gene TRBV4-2, with TRBD2 matching over 9 bases. This CDR3 spans 17 amino acids. The germline gives CDR1 LGHNA, CDR2 YNFKEQ. Trimming removed 0 bases from V and 6 bases from J; junction bases left unmatched: 9. The CDR3 protein is CASSQDPAGGLTNEQFF. As DNA, the CDR3 is TGTGCCAGCAGCCAAGACCCAGCGGGGGGCCTAACCAATGAGCAGTTCTTC.

The chain carries TRBV2 and TRBJ2-1, with TRBD2 matching 9 bases. CDR1 and CDR2 from the germline V gene are SNHLY and FYNNEI. This CDR3 has 16 residues. The V and J ends lost 4 bases and 4 bases, in that order; junction bases with no gene match: 8. The CDR3 spells CASSGRGLAGYNEQFF. The CDR3 DNA reads as TGTGCCAGCAGTGGGAGGGGGCTAGCGGGGTACAATGAGCAGTTCTTC.

V is TRBV9 and J is TRBJ2-7; D is undetermined. V was cut by 4 bases and J by 2 bases, with 16 bases left in between. CDR3 length equals 15 residues. Germline CDR1 reads SGDLS; CDR2 reads YYNGEE. Written as DNA, the CDR3 is TGTGCCAGCAGCTTTTCCCCTACGGTAACCTACGAGCAGTACTTC. Translating gives CASSFSPTVTYEQYF.

The chain recombines TRBV5-1 with TRBJ2-1, with D maybe TRBD1 (7 bases). This CDR3 spans 15 amino acids. Germline V lookup: CDR1 SGHRS, CDR2 YFSETQ. V dropped 0 bases and J dropped 8 bases, with 15 bases sitting between them. The CDR3 here is CASSLDRGLSHEQFF. The CDR3, as DNA: TGCGCCAGCAGCTTGGACAGGGGACTCTCACATGAGCAGTTCTTC.

CDR3 sequence: CASSQGLDGNSPLHF. CDR3 DNA: TGTGCCAGCAGCCAGGGTCTGGATGGGAATTCACCCCTCCACTTT. The rearrangement joins TRBV28 to TRBJ1-6; maybe TRBD1 (5 bases). Germline V gives CDR1 MDHEN, CDR2 SYDVKM. Trimming removed 6 bases from V and 7 bases from J, with 16 bases in between. The CDR3 length is 15 residues.

The chain couples TRBV10-3 to TRBJ1-4; D is unclear. Per germline, CDR1 ENHRY and CDR2 SYGVKD. The CDR3 has 15 amino acids. The V end lost 0 bases, the J end lost 1 base, and 6 bases lay between the germline ends. The DNA of the CDR3 is TGTGCCATCAGTGAGTCGAGGGAAACTAATGAAAAACTGTTTTTT. It yields the protein CAISESRETNEKLFF.

This sequence joins TRBV4-2 and TRBJ2-3; the match to TRBD1 covers 7 bases. The V segment lost 5 bases and the J segment 1 base; nucleotides outside the gene matches: 6. Germline CDR1 reads LGHNA; CDR2 reads YNFKEQ. The CDR3 covers 15 residues. The CDR3: CASSSRQGGTDTQYF. Written as DNA, the CDR3 is TGTGCCAGCAGCTCCCGACAGGGCGGCACAGATACGCAGTATTTT.

The V call is TRBV7-9, the J call TRBJ2-2; 9 positions match TRBD1. J gave up 7 bases and V 4 bases, and 16 bases lay outside the gene matches. The CDR3 contains 18 residues. The germline gives CDR1 SEHNR, CDR2 FQNEAQ (reference sequence). This CDR3 is CASSSSRDRVWANGELFF. The CDR3 DNA reads TGTGCCAGCAGCTCGTCCCGGGACAGGGTTTGGGCAAACGGGGAGCTGTTTTTT.

CDR3 loop: CASSMASNQPQHF. CDR3 nucleotides: TGTGCCAGTAGTATGGCTAGCAATCAGCCCCAGCATTTT. The V call is TRBV19, the J call TRBJ1-5, with D hard to call. The V gene lost 3 bases and the J gene lost 0 bases, with 3 bases spanning the gap. Germline CDR1 reads LNHDA; CDR2 reads SQIVND (reference sequence). This CDR3 has 13 residues.

This clone was counted a few times. This sequence joins TRBV15 and TRBJ2-4, with 10 bases matching TRBD1. CDR3 length equals 19 residues. Unmatched junction bases numbered 13, after V lost 5 bases and J lost 0 bases. The germline CDR1 and CDR2 sequences are LNHNV and YYDKDF (reference sequence). CDR3 in amino acids: CATSEYTGQGTLAKNIQYF. Written as DNA, the CDR3 is TGTGCCACCAGCGAGTATACGGGACAGGGGACACTAGCCAAAAACATTCAGTACTTC.

Written as DNA, the CDR3 is TGCGCCAGCAGCACCGGGGTTGAAGCTTTCTTT. The encoded protein is CASSTGVEAFF. The chain employs TRBV5-1 and TRBJ1-1; D unclear. V lost 4 bases, J lost 7 bases, and 8 bases lay in between. This CDR3 contains 11 residues. CDR1 and CDR2 (germline): SGHRS, YFSETQ. Full variable domain (remainder filled in from reference TRBV5-1 and TRBJ1-1): KAGVTQTPRYLIKTRGQQVTLSCSPISGHRSVSWYQQTPGQGLQFLFEYFSETQRNKGNFPGRFSGRQFSNSRSEMNVSTLELGDSALYLCASSTGVEAFFGQGTRLTVV.

The chain has TRBV9 and TRBJ1-1, with unresolved D. V lost 0 bases to trimming and J lost 2 bases, with 11 bases between them. CDR1 and CDR2 from the germline V gene are SGDLS and YYNGEE. This CDR3 is built from 15 residues. Here the CDR3 reads CASSVGPEGNTEAFF. The CDR3 nucleotides read TGTGCCAGCAGCGTAGGTCCCGAGGGAAACACTGAAGCTTTCTTT.

The chain combines TRBV2 with TRBJ2-7, with 13 bases matching TRBD2. This CDR3 spans 15 amino acids. Germline V gene sequence: CDR1 SNHLY, CDR2 FYNNEI. Trimming took 2 bases from V and 12 from J; bases not matched to a gene: 10. The CDR3 bases are TGTGCCAGCAGTGAAAGGGCACGACTAGCGGGGGGTACGTACTTC. Translation gives CASSERARLAGGTYF. Looking up the rest from reference TRBV2 and TRBJ2-7 gives the full variable domain: EPEVTQTPSHQVTQMGQEVILRCVPISNHLYFYWYRQILGQKVEFLVSFYNNEISEKSEIFDDQFSVERPDGSNFTLKIRSTKLEDSAMYFCASSERARLAGGTYFGPGTRLTVT.

V is TRBV29-1 and J is TRBJ2-2; no definite D call. Trimming removed 4 bases at V and 3 bases at J, with 6 bases between. Germline values: CDR1 SQVTM, CDR2 ANQGSEA. This CDR3 comprises 12 residues. CDR3 in amino acids: CSVGHHTGELFF. The CDR3 DNA sequence: TGCAGCGTTGGGCATCACACCGGGGAGCTGTTTTTT.

This sequence joins TRBV7-3 and TRBJ2-1, with a possible D match to TRBD2 (5 bases). The V and J ends lost 2 bases and 6 bases respectively, with 14 bases between them. The germline CDR1 and CDR2 sequences are SGHTA and FQGTGA. The CDR3 length is 15 residues. The chain's CDR3 is CASSLETTGINEQFF. The CDR3 nucleotides read TGTGCCAGCAGCTTAGAAACTACGGGGATCAATGAGCAGTTCTTC.

The chain is built from TRBV28 and TRBJ2-1; TRBD2 matches 8 bases. This CDR3 has 14 residues. The J segment lost 5 bases and the V segment lost 10 bases, leaving 10 bases of the junction unmatched. Germline V gene lookup returns CDR1 MDHEN and CDR2 SYDVKM. The CDR3 reads CAIDLPGGNNEQFF. CDR3 DNA: TGTGCCATCGACCTTCCGGGAGGGAACAATGAGCAGTTCTTC.